This T cell receptor (beta chain) emerged from a study of blood T cell repertoires in COVID-19. Study context: The United States, Italy and Spain provided the acute and convalescent COVID-19 samples.

Only in-frame clones appear in the TCRdb table, and some are missing; sequencing was by immunoSEQ multiplex PCR. In the table there are hundreds of thousands of clones, roughly 80% of which are singletons. Germline CDR1 MNHEY, CDR2 SMNVEV (reference sequence). The CDR3 length is 16 residues. Trimming removed 5 bases from V and 9 bases from J; junction bases left unmatched: 12. The origin of this receptor is a woman aged 45-59 years who had recovered from COVID-19. J is TRBJ2-1 and V is TRBV27; 11 positions agree with TRBD2. Sequencing was performed on peripheral blood. The CDR3 sequence is CASSRSLAGGRGEQFF. The CDR3 DNA sequence: TGTGCCAGCAGTCGCTCTCTAGCGGGAGGAAGAGGTGAGCAGTTCTTC.